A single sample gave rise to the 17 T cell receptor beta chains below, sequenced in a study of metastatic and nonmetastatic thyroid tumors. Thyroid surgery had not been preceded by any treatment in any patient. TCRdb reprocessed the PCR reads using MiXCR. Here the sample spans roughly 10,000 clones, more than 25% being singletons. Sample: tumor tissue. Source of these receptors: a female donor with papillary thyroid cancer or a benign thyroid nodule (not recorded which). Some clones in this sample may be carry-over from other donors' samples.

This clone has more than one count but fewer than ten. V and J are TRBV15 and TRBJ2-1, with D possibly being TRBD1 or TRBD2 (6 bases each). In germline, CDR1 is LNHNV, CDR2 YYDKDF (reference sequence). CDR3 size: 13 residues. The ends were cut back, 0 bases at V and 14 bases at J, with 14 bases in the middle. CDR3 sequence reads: CATSRDRGTDKFF. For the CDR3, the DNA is TGTGCCACCAGCAGAGATAGGGGGACTGATAAGTTCTTC.

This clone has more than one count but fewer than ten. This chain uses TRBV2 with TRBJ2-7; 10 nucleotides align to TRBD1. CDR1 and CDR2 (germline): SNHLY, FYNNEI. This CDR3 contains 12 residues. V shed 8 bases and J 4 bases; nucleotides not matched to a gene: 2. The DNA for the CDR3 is TGTGCCAGCCGGGACAGGGGTTACGAGCAGTACTTC. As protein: CASRDRGYEQYF.

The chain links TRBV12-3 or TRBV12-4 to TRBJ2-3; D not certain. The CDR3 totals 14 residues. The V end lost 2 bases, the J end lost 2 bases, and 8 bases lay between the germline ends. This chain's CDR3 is CASSLLEYTDTQYF. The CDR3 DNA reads TGTGCCAGCAGTTTACTCGAATACACAGATACGCAGTATTTT.

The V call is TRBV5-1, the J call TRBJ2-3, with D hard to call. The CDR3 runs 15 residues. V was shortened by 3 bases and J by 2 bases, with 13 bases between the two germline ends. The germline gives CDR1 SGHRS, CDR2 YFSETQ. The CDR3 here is CASSYSRIFTDTQYF. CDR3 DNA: TGCGCCAGCAGCTACTCGCGGATCTTCACAGATACGCAGTATTTT.

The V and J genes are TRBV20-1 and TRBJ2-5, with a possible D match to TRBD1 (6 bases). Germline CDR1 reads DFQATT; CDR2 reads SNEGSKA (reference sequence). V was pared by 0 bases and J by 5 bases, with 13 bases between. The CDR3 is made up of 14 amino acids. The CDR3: CSARDFGGSETQYF. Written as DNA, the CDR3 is TGCAGTGCTAGAGATTTTGGGGGCTCGGAGACCCAGTACTTC.

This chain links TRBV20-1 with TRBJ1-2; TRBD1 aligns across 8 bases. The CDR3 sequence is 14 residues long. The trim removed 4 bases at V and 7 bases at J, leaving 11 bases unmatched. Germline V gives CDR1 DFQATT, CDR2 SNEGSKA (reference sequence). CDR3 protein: CSATTTGARGGYTF. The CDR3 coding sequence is TGCAGTGCTACGACGACAGGGGCAAGAGGTGGCTACACCTTC.

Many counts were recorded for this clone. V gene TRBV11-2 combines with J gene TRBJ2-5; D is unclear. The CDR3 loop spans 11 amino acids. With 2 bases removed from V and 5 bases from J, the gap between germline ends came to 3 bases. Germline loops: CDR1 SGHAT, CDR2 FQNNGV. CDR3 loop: CASSLKETQYF. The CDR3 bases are TGTGCCAGCAGCTTAAAGGAGACCCAGTACTTC.

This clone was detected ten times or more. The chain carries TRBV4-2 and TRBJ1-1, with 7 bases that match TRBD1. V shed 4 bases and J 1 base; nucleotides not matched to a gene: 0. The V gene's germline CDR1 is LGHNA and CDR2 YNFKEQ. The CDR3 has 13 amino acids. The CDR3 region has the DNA TGTGCCAGCAGCCGGACAGGGAACACTGAAGCTTTCTTT. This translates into CASSRTGNTEAFF.

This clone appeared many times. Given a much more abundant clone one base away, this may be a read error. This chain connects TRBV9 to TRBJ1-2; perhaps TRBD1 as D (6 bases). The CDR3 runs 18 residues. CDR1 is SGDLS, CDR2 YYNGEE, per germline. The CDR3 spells CASGLTRDNPSANYGYAF. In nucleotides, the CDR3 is TGTGCCAGCGGTTTAACCAGGGACAACCCTTCAGCTAACTATGGCTACGCCTTC.

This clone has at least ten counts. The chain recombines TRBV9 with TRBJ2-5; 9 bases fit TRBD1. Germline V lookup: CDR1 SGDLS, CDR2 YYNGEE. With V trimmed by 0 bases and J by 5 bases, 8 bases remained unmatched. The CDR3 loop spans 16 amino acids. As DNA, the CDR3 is TGTGCCAGCAGCGTAGCTACAGGGACAGGGAGGGAGACCCAGTACTTC. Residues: CASSVATGTGRETQYF.

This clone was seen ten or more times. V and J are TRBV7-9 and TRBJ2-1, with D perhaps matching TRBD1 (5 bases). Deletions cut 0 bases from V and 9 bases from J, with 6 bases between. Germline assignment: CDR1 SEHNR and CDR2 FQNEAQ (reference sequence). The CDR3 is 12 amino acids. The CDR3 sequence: CASSLAGVEQFF. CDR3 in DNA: TGTGCCAGCAGCTTAGCAGGGGTTGAGCAGTTCTTC.

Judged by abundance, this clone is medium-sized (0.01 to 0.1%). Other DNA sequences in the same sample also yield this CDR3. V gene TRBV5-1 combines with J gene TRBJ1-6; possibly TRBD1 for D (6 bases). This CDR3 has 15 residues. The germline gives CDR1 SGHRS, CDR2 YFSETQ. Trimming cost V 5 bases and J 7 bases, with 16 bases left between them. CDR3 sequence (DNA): TGCGCCAGCAGAATCAGGGGTTCCGGGAATTCACCCCTCCACTTT. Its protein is CASRIRGSGNSPLHF.

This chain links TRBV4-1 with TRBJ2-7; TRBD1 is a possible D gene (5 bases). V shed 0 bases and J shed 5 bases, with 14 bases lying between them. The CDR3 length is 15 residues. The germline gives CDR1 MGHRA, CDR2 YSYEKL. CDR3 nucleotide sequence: TGCGCCAGCAGCCAAGAAATCCAGGGTTACCACGAGCAGTACTTC. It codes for CASSQEIQGYHEQYF.

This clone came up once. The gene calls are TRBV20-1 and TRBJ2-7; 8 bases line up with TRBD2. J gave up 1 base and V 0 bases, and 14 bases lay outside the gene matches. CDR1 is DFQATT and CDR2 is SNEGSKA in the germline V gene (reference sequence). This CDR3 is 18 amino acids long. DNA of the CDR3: TGCAGTGCTAGAGATGATGAGACTAGCGCTCCCGCTTCCTACGAGCAGTACTTC. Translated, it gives CSARDDETSAPASYEQYF.

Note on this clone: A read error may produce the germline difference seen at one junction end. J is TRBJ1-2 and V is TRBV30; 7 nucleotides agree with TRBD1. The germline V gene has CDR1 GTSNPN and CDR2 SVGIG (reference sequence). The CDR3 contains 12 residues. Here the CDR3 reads CAWSVQVEGALF. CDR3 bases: TGTGCCTGGAGTGTACAAGTAGAGGGGGCCCTCTTC.

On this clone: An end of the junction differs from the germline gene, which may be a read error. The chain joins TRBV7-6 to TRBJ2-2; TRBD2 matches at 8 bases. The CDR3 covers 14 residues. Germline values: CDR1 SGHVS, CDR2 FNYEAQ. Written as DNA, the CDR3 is TGTGTCAGCAGCATCGGGAGGGCCACCGTGGAGCTGTTTTTT. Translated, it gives CVSSIGRATVELFF.

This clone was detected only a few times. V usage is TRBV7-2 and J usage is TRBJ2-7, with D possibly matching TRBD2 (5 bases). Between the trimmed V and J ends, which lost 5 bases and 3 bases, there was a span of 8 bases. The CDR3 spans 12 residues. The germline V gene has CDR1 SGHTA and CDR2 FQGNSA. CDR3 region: CASSDRDYEQYF. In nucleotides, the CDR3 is TGTGCCAGCAGCGATCGGGACTACGAGCAGTACTTC.